The clone carrying this TCR beta chain has only one observation. For recovered donors of Cohort 3, there were two negative PCRs, clearance, or symptom resolution. This CDR3 region has 15 residues. The trim removed 2 bases at V and 6 bases at J, leaving 6 bases unmatched. The germline V gene has CDR1 MNHEY and CDR2 SVGEGT. These data come from a study of blood T cell repertoires in COVID-19. For the study at large: The United States, Italy and Spain provided the acute and convalescent COVID-19 samples. Nucleic acid was either cDNA or gDNA, and it came from T cells, B-cell-depleted T cells, or PBMCs.

Clones were read by immunoSEQ multiplex PCR, and TCRdb kept only the in-frame ones, dropping some. The sample includes about 270,000 clones, about nine tenths of them seen just once. The sequence was obtained from a woman in her 50s who had recovered from COVID-19. V usage is TRBV6-2 or TRBV6-3 and J usage is TRBJ2-1; TRBD2 matches 8 bases. Sample: PBMCs or T cells enriched from blood (not recorded which). CDR3 region: CASSYRLAGRNEQFF. CDR3 nucleotides: TGTGCCAGCAGTTACCGGCTAGCGGGTCGCAATGAGCAGTTCTTC.